This TCR beta chain emerged from a study of blood T cell repertoires in COVID-19. Study background: Sample material is recorded as cDNA or gDNA derived from T cells, B-cell-depleted T cells, or PBMCs.

The CDR3 is made up of 16 amino acids. Germline CDR1 is MNHEY and CDR2 is SVGAGI. V was cut by 0 bases and J by 6 bases, with 16 bases left in between. In the source study's methods: Reference gene primer amplification gave estimated nucleated cell counts. Assay: immunoSEQ multiplex PCR; the TCRdb copy retains only in-frame clones and omits some. V and J calls and clone size follow that table, whereas D and trimming were derived from the DNA. The top ten clones hold over 10% of a sample with about 120,000 clones, 82% of them seen once. The sequence was collected from a human donor in a cohort sampled during active COVID-19. The sequenced sample was peripheral blood. The chain is built from TRBV6-5 and TRBJ2-3; possible D gene TRBD2, 6 bases. The CDR3 loop reads CASSYSAGGAYDTQYF. The CDR3 DNA sequence: TGTGCCAGCAGTTACTCGGCCGGGGGAGCCTATGATACGCAGTATTTT.